The 27 T cell receptor beta chains reported below all come from one sample, sequenced in a study of blood T cell repertoires in COVID-19. The assay was immunoSEQ multiplex PCR, and TCRdb's table has in-frame clones only and misses some. The data contain roughly 400,000 clones, just over 90% of them singletons. The sequencing input was PBMCs or T cells enriched from blood (not recorded which). The receptor set was obtained from a woman between 40 and 55 years old who had been exposed to COVID-19.

DNA of the CDR3: TGTGCCAGCAGCCAATCAATAGCGGGGGGCTCAAAAGAGACCCAGTACTTC. Protein sequence: CASSQSIAGGSKETQYF. The chain is built from TRBV13 and TRBJ2-5; TRBD2 matches 10 bases. Germline CDR1 is PRHDT and CDR2 is FYEKMQ (reference sequence). The V gene end was trimmed by 5 bases and the J gene end by 3 bases; junction bases not matched to a gene: 12. The CDR3 sequence is 17 residues long.

In this sample, this clone turned up once. V gene TRBV7-9 combines with J gene TRBJ2-2, with TRBD1 as a possible D gene (6 bases). CDR1 and CDR2 (germline): SEHNR, FQNEAQ (reference sequence). The V and J ends lost 5 bases and 3 bases respectively, with 13 bases between them. This CDR3 region has 15 residues. CDR3 amino acids: CASSIRTVDTGELFF. Written as DNA, the CDR3 is TGTGCCAGCAGCATCCGGACAGTAGACACCGGGGAGCTGTTTTTT.

This rearrangement joins TRBV9 to TRBJ2-1; 10 bases agree with TRBD2. V lost 3 bases and J lost 4; bases outside the gene matches: 7. The CDR3 has 16 amino acids. Per the germline V gene, CDR1 is SGDLS and CDR2 is YYNGEE. The CDR3 DNA follows: TGTGCCAGCAGCGCCACACTAGCGGGGATTTACAATGAGCAGTTCTTC. This gives the protein CASSATLAGIYNEQFF.

The J gene is TRBJ2-1, the V gene TRBV5-4; 13 nucleotides line up with TRBD2. In germline, CDR1 is SGHNT, CDR2 YYREEE (reference sequence). The CDR3 is made up of 15 amino acids. J was trimmed by 7 bases and V by 3 bases; bases with no gene match: 4. CDR3 sequence: CASSSGTSGVNEQFF. DNA of the CDR3: TGTGCCAGCAGCTCCGGGACTAGCGGGGTAAATGAGCAGTTCTTC.

This chain uses TRBV19 with TRBJ2-2; 12 nucleotides match TRBD1. The CDR3 runs to 19 residues. Per the germline V gene, CDR1 is LNHDA and CDR2 is SQIVND (reference sequence). With 6 bases clipped from V and 6 bases from J, the junction kept 17 bases outside the gene matches. CDR3 coding DNA: TGTGCCAGTAGCATACGGGACAGGGGGCTTAGTTCTGCGTCCGGGGAGCTGTTTTTT. This gives the protein CASSIRDRGLSSASGELFF.

This clone was seen once. J is TRBJ2-5 and V is TRBV6-2 or TRBV6-3, with 9 bases aligning to TRBD2. The CDR3 extends over 16 amino acids. The V gene end was trimmed by 5 bases and the J gene end by 3 bases; junction bases not matched to a gene: 10. Germline loops: CDR1 MNHEY, CDR2 SVGEGT. CDR3 DNA sequence: TGTGCCAGCAGTACGTTCAGCGGGAGGCGCAAAGAGACCCAGTACTTC. Encoded protein: CASSTFSGRRKETQYF.

J is TRBJ1-1 and V is TRBV6-5; D is unclear. The length of the CDR3 is 13 residues. From germline, CDR1 is MNHEY and CDR2 SVGAGI. The V end was cut by 2 bases, the J end by 1 base, with 5 bases between. CDR3 residues: CASSYQANTEAFF. The DNA of the CDR3 is TGTGCCAGCAGTTACCAGGCGAACACTGAAGCTTTCTTT.

CDR3 DNA sequence: TGTGCCAGCAGTCGCAGGGGGGATACGCAGTATTTT. Translated, it gives CASSRRGDTQYF. This chain uses TRBV5-4 with TRBJ2-3; 7 nucleotides agree with TRBD1. The germline V gene has CDR1 SGHNT and CDR2 YYREEE (reference sequence). The CDR3 spans 12 residues. After removal of 5 bases from V and 6 bases from J, the junction contained 3 bases not matched to a gene. The variable domain in full, completed from reference TRBV5-4 and TRBJ2-3, reads ETGVTQSPTHLIKTRGQQVTLRCSSQSGHNTVSWYQQALGQGPQFIFQYYREEENGRGNFPPRFSGLQFPNYSSELNVNALELDDSALYLCASSRRGDTQYFGPGTRLTVL.

The chain couples TRBV7-8 to TRBJ2-2, with 7 bases aligning to TRBD2. The V segment lost 5 bases and the J segment 8 bases; nucleotides outside the gene matches: 5. Germline V gene sequence: CDR1 SGHVS, CDR2 FQNEAQ. This CDR3 contains 13 residues. This chain's CDR3 is CASSAGVFGELFF. The CDR3 DNA reads as TGTGCCAGCAGCGCGGGAGTATTTGGGGAGCTGTTTTTT.

The V call is TRBV5-4, the J call TRBJ1-4; 7 positions agree with TRBD1. CDR1 is SGHNT, CDR2 YYREEE, per germline (reference sequence). CDR3 length: 15 amino acids. Trimming removed 4 bases from V and 5 bases from J; junction bases left unmatched: 8. CDR3 sequence (DNA): TGTGCCAGCAGCATAGGGACAGCTCCAAATGAAAAACTGTTTTTT. It translates to CASSIGTAPNEKLFF.

The rearrangement uses TRBV3-1 (or the pseudogene TRBV3-2) and TRBJ1-6, with 8 bases fitting TRBD1. V shed 0 bases and J 9 bases; nucleotides not matched to a gene: 1. Germline CDR1 and CDR2: LGHDT and YNNKEL (reference sequence). The CDR3 contains 14 residues. The CDR3 here is CASSQDTGGSPLHF. CDR3 DNA: TGTGCCAGCAGCCAAGATACAGGGGGTTCACCCCTCCACTTT.

A single count supports this clone. V usage is TRBV30 and J usage is TRBJ2-7, with no clear D. V lost 0 bases, J lost 2 bases, and 8 bases lay in between. This CDR3 is built from 13 residues. The germline CDR1 and CDR2 sequences are GTSNPN and SVGIG (reference sequence). The CDR3 spells CAWSVRDTYEQYF. CDR3 nucleotides: TGTGCCTGGAGTGTACGAGATACCTACGAGCAGTACTTC.

This chain connects TRBV10-3 to TRBJ1-5; TRBD1 agrees at 7 bases. From germline, CDR1 is ENHRY and CDR2 SYGVKD. The V and J ends lost 6 bases and 5 bases, in that order; junction bases with no gene match: 10. The CDR3 has 15 amino acids. CDR3 DNA sequence: TGTGCCATCAGCTTGACAGGGAAAGAGGATCAGCCCCAGCATTTT. Protein: CAISLTGKEDQPQHF.

Only one count was recorded for this clone. The V and J genes are TRBV24-1 and TRBJ2-1; the match to TRBD2 covers 7 bases. With V trimmed by 7 bases and J by 4 bases, 6 bases remained unmatched. The CDR3 totals 14 residues. Germline V gene lookup returns CDR1 KGHDR and CDR2 SFDVKD. CDR3 coding DNA: TGTGCCACCAGCTCTAGCGGTCGTTACAATGAGCAGTTCTTC. Translation gives CATSSSGRYNEQFF.

This clone was found once. The V and J genes are TRBV2 and TRBJ2-7; a weak D match, TRBD1 (5 bases). CDR1 is SNHLY and CDR2 is FYNNEI in the germline V gene. CDR3 size: 14 residues. V was cut by 3 bases and J by 3 bases, with 12 bases left in between. CDR3 DNA: TGTGCCAGCAGTGAGCAGGGCAAGGGCTACGAGCAGTACTTC. Translating it yields CASSEQGKGYEQYF.

The chain employs TRBV13 and TRBJ1-5; D gene unclear. CDR3 size: 15 residues. With 0 bases removed from V and 9 bases from J, the gap between germline ends came to 15 bases. Germline lookup yields CDR1 PRHDT and CDR2 FYEKMQ (reference sequence). The CDR3 DNA follows: TGTGCCAGCAGCTTAGGCCCAACAGCGGCAGGGCCCCAGCATTTT. Translation gives CASSLGPTAAGPQHF.

The V and J genes are TRBV5-6 and TRBJ2-1; D is possibly TRBD2 (7 bases). The V gene lost 0 bases and the J gene lost 7 bases, with 17 bases spanning the gap. In germline, CDR1 is SGHDT, CDR2 YYEEEE. This CDR3 has 16 residues. CDR3 loop: CASSLGGGANPNEQFF. Written as DNA, the CDR3 is TGTGCCAGCAGCTTGGGAGGGGGGGCCAACCCTAATGAGCAGTTCTTC.

This clone was detected once. The chain recombines TRBV11-1 with TRBJ2-7; tentative D call: TRBD2 (6 bases). Germline lookup yields CDR1 SGHAT and CDR2 FQDESV (reference sequence). V lost 3 bases, J lost 1 base, and 10 bases lay in between. This CDR3 has 14 amino acids. The CDR3 spells CASSFRGLSYEQYF. CDR3 DNA sequence: TGTGCCAGCAGCTTCCGGGGACTTTCCTACGAGCAGTACTTC.

The V and J genes are TRBV5-6 and TRBJ2-5; perhaps TRBD2 as D (5 bases). The CDR3 is made up of 14 amino acids. Germline CDR1 reads SGHDT; CDR2 reads YYEEEE. Trimming shortened V by 0 bases and J by 5 bases, and 11 bases separated the two germline ends. In DNA, the CDR3 is TGTGCCAGCAGCTTGGGAGGGCAACGGGAGACCCAGTACTTC. Residues: CASSLGGQRETQYF.

The rearrangement uses TRBV30 and TRBJ2-5; no clear D. The germline gives CDR1 GTSNPN, CDR2 SVGIG (reference sequence). This CDR3 contains 11 residues. V dropped 0 bases and J dropped 5 bases, with 4 bases sitting between them. CDR3 coding DNA: TGTGCCTGGAGTGTCGGGGAGACCCAGTACTTC. Translation gives CAWSVGETQYF.

V and J are TRBV27 and TRBJ1-5, with a weak D call TRBD1 (5 bases). Germline loops: CDR1 MNHEY, CDR2 SMNVEV (reference sequence). Trimming took 3 bases from V and 7 from J, leaving 13 bases between them. CDR3 length equals 14 residues. CDR3 nucleotide sequence: TGTGCCAGCAGTTTCGGCAGGGTATCACAGCCCCAGCATTTT. Encoded protein: CASSFGRVSQPQHF.

As DNA, the CDR3 is TGTGCCAGCACTCTCGTAGCGGGGGGAATCTACGAGCAGTACTTC. Translation: CASTLVAGGIYEQYF. V gene TRBV2 combines with J gene TRBJ2-7, with 10 bases lining up with TRBD2. CDR3 length equals 15 residues. Germline V gene data show CDR1 as SNHLY and CDR2 as FYNNEI. Trimming cost V 7 bases and J 3 bases; bases outside gene matches: 9.

The gene calls are TRBV10-1 and TRBJ2-1; D is possibly TRBD2 (6 bases). The V and J ends lost 0 bases and 9 bases respectively, with 9 bases between them. This CDR3 has 13 amino acids. Germline CDR1 and CDR2: WNHNN and SYGVQD (reference sequence). Here the CDR3 reads CASSESSGLEQFF. As DNA, the CDR3 is TGCGCCAGCAGTGAGTCTAGCGGCCTTGAGCAGTTCTTC.

The rearrangement uses TRBV7-3 and TRBJ2-6, with D maybe TRBD1 (5 bases). V shed 1 base and J shed 2 bases, with 15 bases lying between them. CDR3 length: 18 amino acids. Germline V lookup: CDR1 SGHTA, CDR2 FQGTGA. CDR3 bases: TGTGCCAGCAGCTTAAAGACAGACCCCAGGCCTGGGGCCAACGTCCTGACTTTC. Residues: CASSLKTDPRPGANVLTF. The full variable domain, in which reference TRBV7-3 and TRBJ2-6 provide the parts outside the CDR3, is GAGVSQTPSNKVTEKGKYVELRCDPISGHTALYWYRQSLGQGPEFLIYFQGTGAADDSGLPNDRFFAVRPEGSVSTLKIQRTERGDSAVYLCASSLKTDPRPGANVLTFGAGSRLTVL.

This chain joins TRBV3-1 (or the pseudogene TRBV3-2) and TRBJ1-1, with a weak D call TRBD1 (5 bases). The CDR3 has 16 amino acids. Germline V gene sequence: CDR1 LGHDT, CDR2 YNNKEL (reference sequence). V shed 4 bases and J shed 0 bases, with 15 bases lying between them. CDR3 in amino acids: CASSPPGRGLNTEAFF. CDR3 DNA: TGTGCCAGCAGCCCGCCGGGTAGGGGCTTGAACACTGAAGCTTTCTTT.

This chain connects TRBV19 to TRBJ1-5; 7 nucleotides line up with TRBD1. V was pared by 5 bases and J by 3 bases, with 13 bases of the junction left unmatched. CDR3 length: 17 residues. Germline V CDR1 and CDR2: LNHDA, SQIVND (reference sequence). CDR3 coding DNA: TGTGCCAGTAGTTCCTGGACAGGACTAACCTTCAATCAGCCCCAGCATTTT. Its protein is CASSSWTGLTFNQPQHF.

The rearrangement uses TRBV7-3 and TRBJ2-2; D not certain. This CDR3 is 16 amino acids long. Trimming cost V 5 bases and J 1 base, with 14 bases left between them. Germline V gene data show CDR1 as SGHTA and CDR2 as FQGTGA. CDR3: CASSPPPAVNTGELFF. The CDR3 DNA is TGTGCCAGCAGCCCCCCTCCGGCGGTGAACACCGGGGAGCTGTTTTTT.